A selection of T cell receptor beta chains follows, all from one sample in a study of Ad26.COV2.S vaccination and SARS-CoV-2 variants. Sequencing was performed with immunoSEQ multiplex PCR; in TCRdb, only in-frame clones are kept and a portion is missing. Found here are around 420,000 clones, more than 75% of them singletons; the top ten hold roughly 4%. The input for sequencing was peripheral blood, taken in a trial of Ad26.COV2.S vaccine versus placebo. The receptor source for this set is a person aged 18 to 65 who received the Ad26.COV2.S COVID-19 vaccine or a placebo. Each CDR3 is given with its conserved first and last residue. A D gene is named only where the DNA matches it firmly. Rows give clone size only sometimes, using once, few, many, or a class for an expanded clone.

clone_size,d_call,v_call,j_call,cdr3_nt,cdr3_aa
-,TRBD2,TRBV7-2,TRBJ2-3,TGTGCCAGCAGCCCGCGGCGGGGGTTGCCAGATACGCAGTATTTT,CASSPRRGLPDTQYF
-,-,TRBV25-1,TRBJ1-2,TGTGCCAGCAGTGATTCCGGGGTCTATGGCTACACCTTC,CASSDSGVYGYTF
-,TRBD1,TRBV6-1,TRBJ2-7,TGTGCCAGCAGTGACCTGACAGGGTTCTTGGCCTACGAGCAGTACTTC,CASSDLTGFLAYEQYF
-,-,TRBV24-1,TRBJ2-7,TGTGCCACCAGTGATCGCCGGACACCCGAGCAGTACTTC,CATSDRRTPEQYF
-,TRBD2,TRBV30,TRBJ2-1,TGTGCCTGGAGCGGTAGCGGGGCGGTTAATGAGCAGTTCTTC,CAWSGSGAVNEQFF
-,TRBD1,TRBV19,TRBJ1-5,TGTGCCAGTACCTCGTCGGGACAGGGTTTTGGTCAGCCCCAGCATTTT,CASTSSGQGFGQPQHF
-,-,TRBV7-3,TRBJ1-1,TGTGCCAGCAGCGCGGACGGAAGTCTGAACACTGAAGCTTTCTTT,CASSADGSLNTEAFF
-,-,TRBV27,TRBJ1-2,TGTGCCAGCAGGCCCAGGGGAGTAGGCGGCTACACCTTC,CASRPRGVGGYTF
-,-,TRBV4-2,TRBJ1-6,TGTGCCAGCACCTATGGCGGTACTTCACCCCTCCACTTT,CASTYGGTSPLHF
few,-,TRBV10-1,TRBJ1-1,TGCGCCAGAGAGGGGCCAGACACTGAAGCTTTCTTT,CAREGPDTEAFF
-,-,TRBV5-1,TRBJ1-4,TGCGCCAGCCGGCGGGAAAATGAAAAACTGTTTTTT,CASRRENEKLFF
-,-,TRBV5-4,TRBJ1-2,TGTGCCAGCAGCACGGGACGAAACTATGGCTACACCTTC,CASSTGRNYGYTF
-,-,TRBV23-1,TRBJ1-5,TGCGCCAGCAGTCAAGGGGGGCAGGGCAATCAGCCCCAGCATTTT,CASSQGGQGNQPQHF
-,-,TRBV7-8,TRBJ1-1,TGTGCCAGCAGCTTAGTTCAGGGCACTGAAGCTTTCTTT,CASSLVQGTEAFF
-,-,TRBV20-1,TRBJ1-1,TGCAGTGCTAGATGGGACCTAGAAGCTTTCTTT,CSARWDLEAFF
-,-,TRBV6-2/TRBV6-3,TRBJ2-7,TGTGCCAGCAGTTACCTAGACATGTACGAGCAGTACTTC,CASSYLDMYEQYF
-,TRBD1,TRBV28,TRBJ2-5,TGTGCCAGCAGTTTTACCTTTTTAACGAGACAGGGCACTGAGACCCAGTACTTC,CASSFTFLTRQGTETQYF
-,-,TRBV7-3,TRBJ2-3,TGTGCCAGCAGCCGGGTAGGCGGGCGACCAGATACGCAGTATTTT,CASSRVGGRPDTQYF
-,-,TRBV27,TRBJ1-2,TGTGCCAGCAGACCCTCGGGGCGACGGGGCTATGGCTACACCTTC,CASRPSGRRGYGYTF
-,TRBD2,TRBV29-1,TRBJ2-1,TGCAGCGTTGGGACTAGTGGGTTGGGCAATGAGCAGTTCTTC,CSVGTSGLGNEQFF
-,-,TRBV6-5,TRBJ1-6,TGTGCCAGCAGTTACCGGGGACTGACTAATTCACCCCTCCACTTT,CASSYRGLTNSPLHF
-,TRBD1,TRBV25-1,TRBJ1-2,TGTGCCAGCAGTGAATATATAGGGACAGGCACCAGGTCTAAGGGCTACACCTTC,CASSEYIGTGTRSKGYTF
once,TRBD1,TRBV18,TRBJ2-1,TGTGCCAGCTCGCGGACAGGGGGCTCCTACAATGAGCAGTTCTTC,CASSRTGGSYNEQFF
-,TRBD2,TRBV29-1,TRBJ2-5,TGCAGCGTCTGCCCGACTAGCGGGGGGCCAGAGACCCAGTACTTC,CSVCPTSGGPETQYF
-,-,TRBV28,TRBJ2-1,TGTGCCAGCAGTTCATCCCCCAATGAGCAGTTCTTC,CASSSSPNEQFF
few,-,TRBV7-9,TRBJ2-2,TGTGCCCACCGCTCCGGGGAGCTGTTTTTT,CAHRSGELFF
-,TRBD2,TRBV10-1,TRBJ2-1,TGCGCCAGCAGCAAAGCGGGGGGCGAGCAGTTCTTC,CASSKAGGEQFF
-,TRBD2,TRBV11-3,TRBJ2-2,TGTGCCAGCAAGACTAGCGGGGGGACCGGGGAGCTGTTTTTT,CASKTSGGTGELFF
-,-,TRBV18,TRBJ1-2,TGTGCCAGCTCGCCTGAATTGGACGGGGGAGGCTACACCTTC,CASSPELDGGGYTF
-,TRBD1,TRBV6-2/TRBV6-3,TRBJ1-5,TGTGCCAGCAGCATGACAGGGGGTAGCAATCAGCCCCAGCATTTT,CASSMTGGSNQPQHF
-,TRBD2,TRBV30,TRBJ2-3,TGTGCCTGGAGAGGAGCGGGGGGCGGCGCAGATACGCAGTATTTT,CAWRGAGGGADTQYF
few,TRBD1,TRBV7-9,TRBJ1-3,TGTGCCAGCAGCTCGCAGGGGGACTTGTCTGGAAACACCATATATTTT,CASSSQGDLSGNTIYF
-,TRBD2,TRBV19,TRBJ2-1,TGTGCCAGTAGTATGGGAGGGGAGCAGTTCTTC,CASSMGGEQFF
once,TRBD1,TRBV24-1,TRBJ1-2,TGTGCCACCAGTGAACCGAAGGACAGGGGAGGTGGCTACACCTTC,CATSEPKDRGGGYTF
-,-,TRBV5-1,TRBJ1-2,TGCGCCAGCAGCTTGGCGTCAGACTATGGCTACACCTTC,CASSLASDYGYTF
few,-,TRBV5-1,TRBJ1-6,TGCGCCAGCAGCTTGGTCGAGGTTTCACCCCTCCACTTT,CASSLVEVSPLHF
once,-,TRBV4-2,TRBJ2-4,TGTGCCAGCAGCCAAGCCCGGGGGGCCAAAAACATTCAGTACTTC,CASSQARGAKNIQYF
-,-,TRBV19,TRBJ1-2,TGTGCCAGGCAAGACCGTAGTCAGCGCGCTAACTATGGCTACACCTTC,CARQDRSQRANYGYTF
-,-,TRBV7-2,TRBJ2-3,TGTGCCAGCAGCTCCGTGATGGCAGATACGCAGTATTTT,CASSSVMADTQYF
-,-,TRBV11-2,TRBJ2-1,TGTGCCAGCAGCCCCTCTAACGTCTACAATGAGCAGTTCTTC,CASSPSNVYNEQFF
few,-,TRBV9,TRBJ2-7,TGTGCCAGCAGCGTTATGGGGAACTCCTACGAGCAGTACTTC,CASSVMGNSYEQYF
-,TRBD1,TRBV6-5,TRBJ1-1,TGTGCCAGCAGTTTCAAGGGACAGGGTCACGACACTGAAGCTTTCTTT,CASSFKGQGHDTEAFF